This T cell receptor beta chain was recovered during a study of T cell changes during pregnancy in multiple sclerosis. Profiled with immunoSEQ multiplex PCR; TCRdb holds only in-frame clones, not every one. Among about 52,000 clones, 92% were seen once, and the ten largest hold under 0.3%. This CDR3 has 15 residues. With V trimmed by 2 bases and J by 2 bases, 5 bases remained unmatched. Germline CDR1 MNHNS, CDR2 SASEGT. The TCR sequence derives from a female donor with multiple sclerosis, enrolled in a pregnancy study. The chain links TRBV6-1 to TRBJ1-2, with 7 bases matching TRBD1. Sequencing was performed on CD4+ T cells from peripheral blood mononuclear cells, taken in the third trimester of pregnancy. In nucleotides, the CDR3 is TGTGCCAGCAGTGAAAGGTCAGGGGGGAACTATGGCTACACCTTC. Amino acids: CASSERSGGNYGYTF.